Listed below are T cell receptor beta chains from one sample, sequenced in a study of control samples from healthy donors and cancer patients. Sequencing was performed with immunoSEQ multiplex PCR; in TCRdb, only in-frame clones are kept and a portion is missing. The data hold 65,000 to 100,000 clones, with 91% observed a single time. Sequences were obtained from blood. These receptors all stem from a man aged 50 to 60 in good health. Both conserved end residues are part of each CDR3. Fields, in order: clone size, D gene, J gene, V gene, CDR3 DNA, CDR3 protein. A D gene is named only where the DNA matches it firmly. A row's size may be missing; if present it is once, few, many or a size class.

>.|TRBD1|TRBJ1-2|TRBV29-1
TGCAGCGTTGCAAAGGGGGACAGAGATGGCTACACCTTC
CSVAKGDRDGYTF
>once|TRBD1|TRBJ2-2|TRBV3-1/TRBV3-2
TGTGCCAGCAGCATAGACAGGGGAATCGGGGAGCTGTTTTTT
CASSIDRGIGELFF
>.|TRBD1|TRBJ1-2|TRBV11-3
TGTGCCAGCAGCTTAAGGGGGGACAGCTTATCCCCTTACTATGGCTACACCTTC
CASSLRGDSLSPYYGYTF
>.|.|TRBJ1-4|TRBV15
TGTGCCACCAGCAGAGTATCGAGTCCTAATGAAAAACTGTTTTTT
CATSRVSSPNEKLFF
>.|.|TRBJ1-3|TRBV6-1
TGTGCCAGCAGTGAAGCGCTTCAGAGAAACACCATATATTTT
CASSEALQRNTIYF
>few|.|TRBJ2-5|TRBV6-5
TGTGCCACCCGGAGAGGGAAACAGCAAGAGACCCAGTACTTC
CATRRGKQQETQYF
>.|.|TRBJ1-3|TRBV6-5
TGTGCCACCCAAACGTACGGAAACACCATATATTTT
CATQTYGNTIYF
>.|TRBD1|TRBJ2-3|TRBV18
TGTGCCAGCGTCCGGGACAGAGACACAGATACGCAGTATTTT
CASVRDRDTDTQYF
>.|.|TRBJ1-1|TRBV19
TGTGCCAGTAGACAAGGGGGGAAGAACACTGAAGCTTTCTTT
CASRQGGKNTEAFF
>few|TRBD2|TRBJ2-2|TRBV7-2
TGTGCCAGCAGCTTTGCGGGGGGATACACCGGGGAGCTGTTTTTT
CASSFAGGYTGELFF
>once|.|TRBJ1-5|TRBV10-3
TGTGCCATCAGTGATTCGGGGGGCGGACAGCCCCAGCATTTT
CAISDSGGGQPQHF
>.|.|TRBJ1-5|TRBV7-9
TGTGCCAGCAGCTTGGGAGCGTCGGTACAGCCCCAGCATTTT
CASSLGASVQPQHF
>.|.|TRBJ1-5|TRBV7-2
TGTGCCAGCAGCTTAGGATATAGCAATCAGCCCCAGCATTTT
CASSLGYSNQPQHF
>.|.|TRBJ1-5|TRBV24-1
TGTGCCACCAGTGATTCAATCGGCCCCAATCAGCCCCAGCATTTT
CATSDSIGPNQPQHF
>.|TRBD2|TRBJ2-2|TRBV30
TGTGCCGGTTTATGGCGGGGGTACACCGGGGAGCTGTTTTTT
CAGLWRGYTGELFF
>.|.|TRBJ2-7|TRBV2
TGTGCCAGCATCTTTGATCCGGCAGCCGACGGCGAGCAGTACTTC
CASIFDPAADGEQYF
>.|.|TRBJ1-1|TRBV4-3
TGCGCCAGCAGCCAAGATAGGAATACTGAAGCTTTCTTT
CASSQDRNTEAFF
>.|.|TRBJ2-2|TRBV6-6
TGTGCCAGCAGTTGGGGCCTTGGCGGTAACACCGGGGAGCTGTTTTTT
CASSWGLGGNTGELFF
>.|TRBD1|TRBJ1-4|TRBV2
TGTGCCAGCTATCCGGGACAGAATGAAAAACTGTTTTTT
CASYPGQNEKLFF
>.|.|TRBJ1-2|TRBV3-1/TRBV3-2
TGTGCCAGCAACCAAGCGGGGGTAGCTAACTATGGCTACACCTTC
CASNQAGVANYGYTF
>.|.|TRBJ1-2|TRBV27
TGTGCCAGCAGTTCAGGACAGTCATATGTGGGCTACACCTTC
CASSSGQSYVGYTF
>.|.|TRBJ1-5|TRBV10-3
TGTGCCATCAGGGGGCAGGGAAACAATCAGCCCCAGCATTTT
CAIRGQGNNQPQHF
>.|TRBD1|TRBJ1-4|TRBV7-9
TGTGCCAGCAGCTCAGGGGGGACGAATGAAAAACTGTTTTTT
CASSSGGTNEKLFF
>.|.|TRBJ1-5|TRBV4-2
TGTGCCAGCAGCACCGGACCCGGGGGCAATCAGCCCCAGCATTTT
CASSTGPGGNQPQHF
>.|.|TRBJ1-4|TRBV10-1
TGCGCCAGCAGTGAGCCTCCCCTGGCGGAGGGTGAAAAACTGTTTTTT
CASSEPPLAEGEKLFF
>.|.|TRBJ1-4|TRBV18
TGTGCCAGCTCACCTAGGGAGGCAACTAATGAAAAACTGTTTTTT
CASSPREATNEKLFF
>.|.|TRBJ1-1|TRBV11-2
TGTGCCAGCAGCTTAGCGGGAGGGACTGAAGCTTTCTTT
CASSLAGGTEAFF
>.|.|TRBJ1-2|TRBV5-1
TGCGCCAGCAGCCCGGAGAACTCTGGCTACACCTTC
CASSPENSGYTF
>.|.|TRBJ1-1|TRBV29-1
TGCAGCGTTTACAGCATGAACACTGAAGCTTTCTTT
CSVYSMNTEAFF
>.|.|TRBJ2-5|TRBV7-2
TGTGCCAGCAGCTTCCAGCGGGCGGAGACCCAGTACTTC
CASSFQRAETQYF
>.|.|TRBJ1-6|TRBV11-2
TGTGCCAGCAGCTTCGGACGGTCCTATAATTCACCCCTCCACTTT
CASSFGRSYNSPLHF
>.|.|TRBJ2-7|TRBV10-3
TGTGCCATCAGGGGGCGGGATGGCTCCTACGAGCAGTACTTC
CAIRGRDGSYEQYF
>.|.|TRBJ1-1|TRBV19
TGTGCCAGTAGCAGACCTAGGGGGTCGAACACTGAAGCTTTCTTT
CASSRPRGSNTEAFF
>.|.|TRBJ1-1|TRBV5-1
TGCGCCAGCAGCTTGGGGGGTGGTAGCACTGAAGCTTTCTTT
CASSLGGGSTEAFF
>.|TRBD1|TRBJ1-4|TRBV11-2
TGTGCCAGCAGCTCAAGGCAGGGGGCTAACGAAAAACTGTTTTTT
CASSSRQGANEKLFF
>.|.|TRBJ1-6|TRBV10-2
TGCGCCAGCTCTCCTTCTCTGAATTCACCCCTCCACTTT
CASSPSLNSPLHF
>.|.|TRBJ2-5|TRBV29-1
TGCAGCGTTGACGGGGCGAACCAAGAGACCCAGTACTTC
CSVDGANQETQYF
>once|.|TRBJ1-2|TRBV11-2
TGTGCCAGCAGCCACAGGGCTGACTATGGCTACACCTTC
CASSHRADYGYTF
>.|TRBD1|TRBJ1-1|TRBV5-1
TGCGCCAGCAGCCCCTGGACAGGGCAAGAAGCTTTCTTT
CASSPWTGQEAFF
>.|TRBD1|TRBJ2-5|TRBV7-8
TGTGCCAGCAGCTCTGACAGGGGACGTTGGTTGGAGACCCAGTACTTC
CASSSDRGRWLETQYF
>.|.|TRBJ1-6|TRBV19
TGTGCCAGTAGTAGAAAGGTCCAGGCCACGTCATGGTCTTCACCCCTCCACTTT
CASSRKVQATSWSSPLHF
>.|.|TRBJ1-2|TRBV5-1
TGCGCCAGCAGCTTCGGGGACCGCAATCGCGGCTACACCTTC
CASSFGDRNRGYTF
>.|.|TRBJ2-1|TRBV24-1
TGTGCCACCAGTGATTCCTACAGCCGAGAATACTACAATGAGCAGTTCTTC
CATSDSYSREYYNEQFF
>.|.|TRBJ1-3|TRBV29-1
TGCAGCGGGTACTCTGGAAACACCATATATTTT
CSGYSGNTIYF
>.|TRBD2|TRBJ2-2|TRBV30
TGTGCCTGGAGTGTGGGACTAGAGGCCGGGGAGCTGTTTTTT
CAWSVGLEAGELFF
>.|TRBD2|TRBJ2-3|TRBV10-3
TGTGCCATCAGTGATGGTAGCGGGGGGCCTAGGGGCACAGATACGCAGTATTTT
CAISDGSGGPRGTDTQYF
>.|.|TRBJ1-4|TRBV7-9
TGTGCCAGCAGCTTAGGTTCAGCGGACGGTGAAAAACTGTTTTTT
CASSLGSADGEKLFF
>.|TRBD2|TRBJ2-3|TRBV24-1
TGTGCCACCGGGTTAGCGGGGGCCAGAAAAGATACGCAGTATTTT
CATGLAGARKDTQYF
>.|TRBD1|TRBJ2-1|TRBV29-1
TGCAGCGTTGACGGACAGGTAAAGGTCGGAGTATATGAGCAGTTCTTC
CSVDGQVKVGVYEQFF
>.|.|TRBJ1-1|TRBV24-1
TGTGCCACCAGTGATATTAACACTGAAGCTTTCTTT
CATSDINTEAFF
>.|.|TRBJ1-3|TRBV6-1
TGTGCCAGCAGTGGGAGGAGGGGTTCGGCTGGAAACACCATATATTTT
CASSGRRGSAGNTIYF
>.|.|TRBJ2-5|TRBV24-1
TGTGCCACCAGTGATAAGAGGCGGGACGGAGAGACCCAGTACTTC
CATSDKRRDGETQYF